This T cell receptor (beta chain) was retrieved from a study of shared clonotypes between healthy human individuals. CD8 cells classed as naive were CD45RO-negative and positively selected for CCR7, excluding terminally differentiated effector memory CD45RA+ cells. Clones were sequenced by immunoSEQ multiplex PCR, and TCRdb holds only the in-frame ones, with some missing. This sample has millions of clones, with about 95% found just once. Germline assignment: CDR1 MNHEY and CDR2 SVGAGI. CDR3 length equals 13 residues. Trimming took off 7 bases at V and 5 bases at J, with 14 bases between the two ends.

The sequence was collected from a man aged 18 to 29 in good health. The sample consisted of naive CD8+ T cells sorted from blood. The V gene is TRBV6-5, the J gene TRBJ2-5, with TRBD2 as a possible D gene (6 bases). The CDR3 spells CASTATGDETQYF. The CDR3 DNA follows: TGTGCCAGCACCGCTACGGGGGACGAGACCCAGTACTTC.